Following are 24 T cell receptor beta chains from one sample sequenced in a study of CD8 T cells in Susac syndrome. With random hexamers, about 0.5 to 1 ug RNA was reverse transcribed. TCRdb fed the immunoSEQ multiplex PCR reads into MiXCR, producing one record per CDR3 protein. The data show more than 150,000 distinct CDR3 sequences, approximately 95% seen once. The sequenced sample was CD8+ T cells from PBMCs. These receptors all stem from a human donor with Susac syndrome.

This clonotype appeared a few times. This chain links TRBV13 with TRBJ2-1; D possibly corresponds to TRBD2 (8 bases). V was clipped by 4 bases and J by 0 bases, with 16 bases between them. The germline V gene has CDR1 PRHDT and CDR2 FYEKMQ (reference sequence). This CDR3 is built from 17 residues. CDR3 loop: CASSSLSGDSSYNEQFF. For the CDR3, the DNA is TGTGCCAGCAGCTCGCTTAGCGGGGACAGCTCCTACAATGAGCAGTTCTTC. Complete variable domain (other parts from reference TRBV13 and TRBJ2-1): AAGVIQSPRHLIKEKRETATLKCYPIPRHDTVYWYQQGPGQDPQFLISFYEKMQSDKGSIPDRFSAQQFSDYHSELNMSSLELGDSALYFCASSSLSGDSSYNEQFFGPGTRLTVL.

The chain links TRBV25-1 to TRBJ2-1; 7 bases align to TRBD2. The CDR3 sequence is 15 residues long. V was clipped by 6 bases and J by 12 bases; unmatched bases: 17. Germline CDR1 reads MGHDK; CDR2 reads SYGVNS. For the CDR3, the DNA is TGTGCCAGCAGATCAAGGACTAGTGAAACCCCGAGGCAGTTCTTC. It codes for CASRSRTSETPRQFF.

The genes are TRBV29-1 and TRBJ1-2, with no clear D. The CDR3 consists of 12 residues. Germline V CDR1 and CDR2: SQVTM, ANQGSEA. Trimming pared 6 bases from V and 5 bases from J, leaving 13 bases between. CDR3 protein: CSVAYGSYGYTF. The CDR3 region has the DNA TGCAGCGTCGCGTACGGCAGTTATGGCTACACCTTC.

The V call is TRBV2, the J call TRBJ2-1; a weak D match, TRBD2 (5 bases). CDR3 size: 15 residues. The V and J ends lost 0 bases and 6 bases respectively, with 12 bases between them. Germline V gives CDR1 SNHLY, CDR2 FYNNEI. The CDR3 loop reads CASSEAQESGNEQFF. The CDR3 region has the DNA TGTGCCAGCAGTGAAGCTCAAGAGAGCGGCAATGAGCAGTTCTTC.

The CDR3: CASTRPLRNEQYF. The CDR3 nucleotides read TGTGCCAGCACCAGGCCCCTCCGCAACGAGCAGTACTTC. The chain recombines TRBV12-3 or TRBV12-4 with TRBJ2-7; D not resolved. The CDR3 contains 13 residues. Trimming stripped 7 bases from V and 5 bases from J, with 15 bases between.

This clonotype appeared a single time. CDR3 DNA: TGTGCCAGCACCCCCGGATCAGAGATAAGTCCCTACGAGCAGTACTTC. Protein product: CASTPGSEISPYEQYF. The chain has TRBV3-1 and TRBJ2-7; D unclear. Germline V lookup: CDR1 LGHDT, CDR2 YNNKEL (reference sequence). With 7 bases removed from V and 2 bases from J, the gap between germline ends came to 21 bases. CDR3 length equals 16 residues.

This chain joins TRBV4-2 and TRBJ1-2; D is uncertain. V lost 0 bases and J 8 bases, leaving 10 bases between the germline ends. The length of the CDR3 is 13 residues. Germline lookup yields CDR1 LGHNA and CDR2 YNFKEQ. The CDR3 region has the DNA TGTGCCAGCAGCCAAGATCTAAGCGTAGGCTACACCTTC. Amino acids: CASSQDLSVGYTF.

This chain uses TRBV7-9 with TRBJ1-6; possible D gene TRBD1, 5 bases. This CDR3 comprises 14 residues. CDR1 is SEHNR, CDR2 FQNEAQ, per germline (reference sequence). V gave up 6 bases and J gave up 8 bases, with 14 bases separating them. This chain's CDR3 is CASRLQGGDSPLHF. CDR3 bases: TGTGCCAGCAGACTCCAGGGAGGAGATTCACCCCTCCACTTT.

V usage is TRBV11-1 and J usage is TRBJ1-1; 8 nucleotides line up with TRBD1. CDR3 length: 14 residues. Germline V gene lookup returns CDR1 SGHAT and CDR2 FQDESV (reference sequence). J lost 5 bases, V lost 4 bases, and 6 bases had no gene match. The CDR3 region is CASSSGGAETEAFF. The CDR3 region has the DNA TGTGCCAGCAGCTCAGGGGGCGCTGAGACTGAAGCTTTCTTT. The full variable domain, its missing parts supplied by reference TRBV11-1 and TRBJ1-1, is EAEVAQSPRYKITEKSQAVAFWCDPISGHATLYWYRQILGQGPELLVQFQDESVVDDSQLPKDRFSAERLKGVDSTLKIQPAELGDSAMYLCASSSGGAETEAFFGQGTRLTVV.

The CDR3 is CASSQGVGQETQYF. The CDR3 DNA reads as TGTGCCAGCAGCCAAGGTGTCGGTCAAGAGACCCAGTACTTC. The rearrangement links TRBV4-2 to TRBJ2-5; no definite D call. The CDR3 is made up of 14 amino acids. Germline CDR1 LGHNA, CDR2 YNFKEQ. V was clipped by 1 base and J by 2 bases, with 8 bases between them.

The J gene is TRBJ2-7, the V gene TRBV30; D ambiguous. Trimming stripped 4 bases from V and 6 bases from J, with 16 bases between. The CDR3 runs 13 residues. Germline assignment: CDR1 GTSNPN and CDR2 SVGIG (reference sequence). CDR3 residues: CAWTSTSGGEQYF. For the CDR3, the DNA is TGTGCCTGGACCTCAACCTCGGGTGGCGAGCAGTACTTC.

The chain has TRBV5-6 and TRBJ1-5; D is perhaps TRBD1 (5 bases). Germline values: CDR1 SGHDT, CDR2 YYEEEE. The CDR3 runs to 16 residues. The V gene lost 2 bases and the J gene lost 2 bases, with 14 bases spanning the gap. DNA of the CDR3: TGTGCCAGCAGCTTCCTAGGGGAGACGGGCAATCAGCCCCAGCATTTT. Protein: CASSFLGETGNQPQHF. The full variable domain, rest sourced from reference TRBV5-6 and TRBJ1-5, is DAGVTQSPTHLIKTRGQQVTLRCSPKSGHDTVSWYQQALGQGPQFIFQYYEEEERQRGNFPDRFSGHQFPNYSSELNVNALLLGDSALYLCASSFLGETGNQPQHFGDGTRLSIL.

The CDR3 DNA sequence: TGTGCCAGCAGTTCACTTCCGGGACAGGGGTTCTACGAGCAGTACTTC. Protein: CASSSLPGQGFYEQYF. The V gene is TRBV12-3 or TRBV12-4, the J gene TRBJ2-7; 10 positions agree with TRBD1. V trimming: 4 bases; J trimming: 3 bases; junction bases outside the gene matches: 9. The CDR3 length is 16 residues.

This sequence joins TRBV7-9 and TRBJ2-1, with D possibly TRBD1 on 5 matching bases. Trimming stripped 1 base from V and 5 bases from J, with 12 bases between. This CDR3 contains 15 residues. Per germline, CDR1 SEHNR and CDR2 FQNEAQ (reference sequence). Here the CDR3 reads CASSLEGFLDNEQFF. CDR3 sequence (DNA): TGTGCCAGCAGCTTAGAGGGGTTTCTGGACAATGAGCAGTTCTTC.

The V gene is TRBV5-4, the J gene TRBJ2-2; tentatively, D is TRBD1 (6 bases). This CDR3 has 15 residues. Germline CDR1 SGHNT, CDR2 YYREEE (reference sequence). The V end lost 6 bases, the J end lost 5 bases, and 17 bases lay between the germline ends. As DNA, the CDR3 is TGTGCCAGCACCACGGCAGGGGCGTGGACCGGGGAGCTGTTTTTT. It yields the protein CASTTAGAWTGELFF.

The chain couples TRBV11-2 to TRBJ2-7; D assignment may be TRBD1 or TRBD2 (5 bases each). The V gene's germline CDR1 is SGHAT and CDR2 FQNNGV. This CDR3 comprises 14 residues. V lost 3 bases and J lost 0, with 9 bases in between. DNA for the CDR3: TGTGCCAGCAGCTTGGGACGCCACTCCTACGAGCAGTACTTC. Residues: CASSLGRHSYEQYF.

The chain links TRBV2 to TRBJ1-2; D unclear. V was pared by 11 bases and J by 7 bases, with 5 bases between. The CDR3 consists of 8 residues. Germline V gene data show CDR1 as SNHLY and CDR2 as FYNNEI. CDR3 sequence reads: CAGRGYTF. As DNA, the CDR3 is TGTGCCGGGCGTGGCTACACCTTC.

The chain links TRBV27 to TRBJ2-1; D is perhaps TRBD2 (6 bases). The length of the CDR3 is 16 residues. Trimming removed 0 bases from V and 3 bases from J, with 12 bases in between. CDR1 and CDR2 (germline): MNHEY, SMNVEV (reference sequence). CDR3 in amino acids: CASSLSTGEVYNEQFF. As DNA, the CDR3 is TGTGCCAGCAGTTTATCGACGGGAGAGGTCTACAATGAGCAGTTCTTC.

V usage is TRBV20-1 and J usage is TRBJ2-1, with 7 nucleotides matching TRBD2. The ends lost 6 bases at V and 6 bases at J; junction bases unmatched: 17. This CDR3 contains 16 residues. The germline gives CDR1 DFQATT, CDR2 SNEGSKA (reference sequence). The DNA of the CDR3 is TGCAGTGCAGCGGGAACCACAGCGATCGGTGGCAATGAGCAGTTCTTC. Its translation is CSAAGTTAIGGNEQFF.

V is TRBV6-1 and J is TRBJ1-5; D gene unclear. Germline loops: CDR1 MNHNS, CDR2 SASEGT. This CDR3 is 12 amino acids long. Trimming cost V 10 bases and J 2 bases, with 9 bases left between them. The CDR3 DNA reads TGTGCCATTAATACAGGCAATCAGCCCCAGCATTTT. Protein: CAINTGNQPQHF.

The chain recombines TRBV20-1 with TRBJ2-1, with 14 nucleotides matching TRBD2. The V and J ends lost 1 base and 5 bases, in that order; junction bases with no gene match: 1. This CDR3 has 15 amino acids. Germline V gives CDR1 DFQATT, CDR2 SNEGSKA (reference sequence). CDR3 region: CSARGLAGGNNEQFF. The DNA for the CDR3 is TGCAGTGCTAGAGGACTAGCGGGGGGGAACAATGAGCAGTTCTTC.

This rearrangement joins TRBV9 to TRBJ2-1; D tentatively fits TRBD1 or TRBD2 (5 bases each). CDR1 SGDLS and CDR2 YYNGEE come from the germline V gene. The V gene lost 0 bases and the J gene lost 0 bases, with 13 bases spanning the gap. The CDR3 is made up of 17 amino acids. CDR3 loop: CASSVGGTRSSYNEQFF. The CDR3 DNA follows: TGTGCCAGCAGCGTAGGTGGGACCAGAAGCTCCTACAATGAGCAGTTCTTC.

This chain uses TRBV3-1 with TRBJ2-2; 9 bases line up with TRBD1. With V trimmed by 7 bases and J by 8 bases, 8 bases remained unmatched. The V gene's germline CDR1 is LGHDT and CDR2 YNNKEL (reference sequence). The CDR3 has 14 residues. The CDR3 DNA reads TGTGCCAGCACAACAGGGGGCACTGCGGGGGAGCTGTTTTTT. Encoded protein: CASTTGGTAGELFF.

The chain couples TRBV18 to TRBJ2-7; TRBD1 aligns across 7 bases. Losses at the gene ends were 0 bases for V and 0 bases for J; bases not matched to a gene: 8. The germline CDR1 and CDR2 sequences are KGHSH and LQKENI. CDR3 length: 17 residues. The CDR3 DNA reads TGTGCCAGCTCACCACCGGGACGGGACAGCTCCTCCTACGAGCAGTACTTC. Protein: CASSPPGRDSSSYEQYF. Full variable domain (rest looked up from reference TRBV18 and TRBJ2-7): NAGVMQNPRHLVRRRGQEARLRCSPMKGHSHVYWYRQLPEEGLKFMVYLQKENIIDESGMPKERFSAEFPKEGPSILRIQQVVRGDSAAYFCASSPPGRDSSSYEQYFGPGTRLTVT.